This T cell receptor beta chain emerged from a study of early T cells in non-severe SARS-CoV-2 infection. Regarding the study as a whole: VDJdb matching, biased toward anti-spike CD8 responses, missed private and CD4 specificities.

CDR1 MDHEN and CDR2 SYDVKM come from the germline V gene. The trim removed 6 bases at V and 1 base at J, leaving 10 bases unmatched. The CDR3 covers 16 residues. Molecules of cDNA were individually given unique molecular identifiers that were attached to them. TCRdb analysed the 5' RACE reads with MiXCR anew, one entry per CDR3 protein. The sample includes about 48,000 distinct CDR3 sequences, over 5% of them seen just once. This clonotype has a handful of counts. The antigen is not known. The sequenced sample was whole blood, obtained at baseline. This receptor was identified in an adult who was a healthcare worker with PCR-confirmed SARS-CoV-2 infection or an uninfected control (not recorded which). The rearrangement joins TRBV28 to TRBJ1-1; 8 bases align to TRBD1. The CDR3 region is CASRDADRVRNTEAFF. DNA for the CDR3: TGTGCCAGCAGGGATGCGGACAGGGTGAGGAACACTGAAGCTTTCTTT.